Listed below are T cell receptor beta chains from one sample, sequenced in a study of T cells in Graves' hyperthyroidism and ophthalmopathy. MiXCR was run by TCRdb on the multiplex PCR reads, yielding one entry per CDR3 protein. The profile shows around 540,000 distinct CDR3 sequences, roughly 50% of them singletons. Specimen: peripheral blood or thyroid tissue (not recorded which). The receptors were gathered from a woman between 18 and 29 years old with Graves' hyperthyroidism. Each CDR3 is given with its conserved first and last residue. Fields, in order: V gene, clone size, D gene, J gene, CDR3 protein, CDR3 DNA. D genes are given only for firm matches. Not every row has a clone size; where given, it reads once, few, many or a size class.

V gene: TRBV10-3; clone size: .; D gene: TRBD1; J gene: TRBJ1-1; CDR3 protein: CAISESQGENTEAFF; CDR3 DNA: TGTGCCATCAGTGAGTCACAGGGGGAGAACACTGAAGCGTTCTTT
V gene: TRBV7-2; clone size: few; D gene: .; J gene: TRBJ1-5; CDR3 protein: CASSEGDRNQPQHF; CDR3 DNA: TGTGCCAGCAGCGAAGGGGACCGCAATCAGCCCCAGCATTTT
V gene: TRBV24-1; clone size: once; D gene: TRBD1; J gene: TRBJ1-4; CDR3 protein: CATSPPGGREKLFF; CDR3 DNA: TGTGCCACCAGTCCCCCAGGGGGTCGAGAAAAACTGTTTTTT
V gene: TRBV15; clone size: many; D gene: .; J gene: TRBJ1-1; CDR3 protein: CATSTGDTEAFF; CDR3 DNA: TGTGCCACCTCTACGGGGGACACTGAAGCTTTCTTT
V gene: TRBV7-9; clone size: many; D gene: TRBD1; J gene: TRBJ1-1; CDR3 protein: CASSEDREIYTEAFF; CDR3 DNA: TGTGCCAGCAGCGAAGACAGGGAAATTTACACTGAAGCTTTCTTT
V gene: TRBV27; clone size: .; D gene: .; J gene: TRBJ1-1; CDR3 protein: CASSLSYGAEAFF; CDR3 DNA: TGTGCCAGCAGTTTATCGTACGGGGCCGAAGCTTTCTTT
V gene: TRBV24-1; clone size: few; D gene: .; J gene: TRBJ1-1; CDR3 protein: CATSQGDLNTEAFF; CDR3 DNA: TGTGCCACCAGTCAAGGGGATTTGAACACTGAAGCTTTCTTT
V gene: TRBV5-1; clone size: .; D gene: TRBD1; J gene: TRBJ1-1; CDR3 protein: CASSQGQGARDEAFF; CDR3 DNA: TGCGCCAGCAGCCAGGGACAGGGGGCGCGGGATGAAGCTTTCTTT
V gene: TRBV10-3; clone size: .; D gene: .; J gene: TRBJ1-4; CDR3 protein: CASRIRGREKLFF; CDR3 DNA: TGTGCCAGCCGGATCCGAGGGAGGGAAAAACTGTTTTTT
V gene: TRBV7-9; clone size: many; D gene: .; J gene: TRBJ1-1; CDR3 protein: CASTSSGTEAFF; CDR3 DNA: TGTGCCAGCACCTCCAGCGGGACTGAAGCTTTCTTT
V gene: TRBV15; clone size: many; D gene: .; J gene: TRBJ2-6; CDR3 protein: CATSPDTGANVLTF; CDR3 DNA: TGTGCCACCAGCCCCGACACCGGGGCCAACGTCCTGACTTTC
V gene: TRBV7-9; clone size: many; D gene: TRBD1; J gene: TRBJ1-1; CDR3 protein: CASSLGTGGSEAFF; CDR3 DNA: TGTGCCAGCAGCTTAGGGACAGGGGGCTCTGAAGCTTTCTTT
V gene: TRBV11-2; clone size: many; D gene: TRBD1; J gene: TRBJ2-5; CDR3 protein: CASSKGQGQETQYF; CDR3 DNA: TGTGCCAGCAGCAAAGGACAGGGGCAGGAGACCCAGTACTTC
V gene: TRBV11-1; clone size: .; D gene: .; J gene: TRBJ2-7; CDR3 protein: CASSQPGSLYEQYF; CDR3 DNA: TGTGCCAGCAGCCAACCCGGGAGTCTCTACGAGCAGTACTTC
V gene: TRBV2; clone size: many; D gene: TRBD1; J gene: TRBJ1-5; CDR3 protein: CASRGTDYSNQPQHF; CDR3 DNA: TGTGCCAGCAGAGGGACAGATTATAGCAATCAGCCCCAGCATTTT
V gene: TRBV5-1; clone size: few; D gene: .; J gene: TRBJ1-2; CDR3 protein: CASSLGDVGRGYTF; CDR3 DNA: TGCGCCAGCAGCTTGGGGGATGTGGGGCGCGGCTACACCTTC
V gene: TRBV24-1; clone size: .; D gene: .; J gene: TRBJ2-7; CDR3 protein: CASSYSKRDEQYF; CDR3 DNA: TGTGCCAGCAGTTACTCGAAAAGAGACGAGCAGTACTTC
V gene: TRBV6-5; clone size: few; D gene: .; J gene: TRBJ2-7; CDR3 protein: CASSFRETGEQYF; CDR3 DNA: TGTGCCAGCAGTTTCCGGGAGACGGGCGAGCAGTACTTC
V gene: TRBV24-1; clone size: few; D gene: .; J gene: TRBJ1-5; CDR3 protein: CASSPRGLANQPQHF; CDR3 DNA: TGTGCCAGCAGCCCCCGGGGATTAGCAAATCAGCCCCAGCATTTT
V gene: TRBV19; clone size: few; D gene: .; J gene: TRBJ2-2; CDR3 protein: CASSRKVVTGELFF; CDR3 DNA: TGTGCCAGTAGTAGAAAGGTTGTCACCGGGGAGCTGTTTTTT
V gene: TRBV2; clone size: .; D gene: .; J gene: TRBJ1-1; CDR3 protein: CASMKGLRAGTEAFF; CDR3 DNA: TGTGCCAGCATGAAAGGGTTAAGGGCGGGCACTGAAGCTTTCTTT
V gene: TRBV11-1; clone size: .; D gene: TRBD2; J gene: TRBJ2-7; CDR3 protein: CASNEKASGLIYEQYF; CDR3 DNA: TGTGCCAGCAACGAGAAGGCTAGCGGGTTGATCTACGAGCAGTACTTC
V gene: TRBV10-3; clone size: many; D gene: TRBD1; J gene: TRBJ1-6; CDR3 protein: CAISGGQAYNSPLHF; CDR3 DNA: TGTGCCATCAGCGGGGGACAGGCTTATAATTCACCCCTCCACTTT
V gene: TRBV25-1; clone size: .; D gene: .; J gene: TRBJ1-2; CDR3 protein: CASSELRDYGYTF; CDR3 DNA: TGTGCCAGCAGTGAATTGAGGGACTATGGCTACACCTTC
V gene: TRBV19; clone size: many; D gene: TRBD1; J gene: TRBJ2-7; CDR3 protein: CASDPGQGYEQYF; CDR3 DNA: TGTGCCAGTGACCCGGGACAGGGTTACGAGCAGTACTTC
V gene: TRBV7-2; clone size: .; D gene: TRBD2; J gene: TRBJ2-7; CDR3 protein: CASSLVVSGKYEQYF; CDR3 DNA: TGTGCCAGCAGCTTAGTGGTTAGCGGGAAATACGAGCAGTACTTC
V gene: TRBV7-2; clone size: .; D gene: TRBD1; J gene: TRBJ2-7; CDR3 protein: CASLPGTVHEQYF; CDR3 DNA: TGTGCCAGCCTGCCCGGGACAGTCCACGAGCAGTACTTC
V gene: TRBV7-2; clone size: .; D gene: TRBD2; J gene: TRBJ2-1; CDR3 protein: CASSLVGRASQFF; CDR3 DNA: TGTGCCAGCAGCTTAGTGGGGAGGGCTTCGCAGTTCTTC
V gene: TRBV9; clone size: few; D gene: .; J gene: TRBJ2-5; CDR3 protein: CASSVSGARETQYF; CDR3 DNA: TGTGCCAGCAGCGTTTCGGGGGCGCGGGAGACCCAGTACTTC
V gene: TRBV10-3; clone size: .; D gene: .; J gene: TRBJ1-2; CDR3 protein: CASSDGGKGGPTYGYTF; CDR3 DNA: TGTGCCAGCAGTGATGGGGGGAAGGGTGGGCCCACCTATGGCTACACCTTC
V gene: TRBV29-1; clone size: many; D gene: .; J gene: TRBJ1-2; CDR3 protein: CSVDQGGHYGYTF; CDR3 DNA: TGCAGCGTTGATCAGGGAGGACACTATGGCTACACCTTC
V gene: TRBV6-5; clone size: few; D gene: TRBD1; J gene: TRBJ1-5; CDR3 protein: CASFGTVSNQPQHF; CDR3 DNA: TGTGCCAGCTTCGGGACAGTTAGCAATCAGCCCCAGCATTTT
V gene: TRBV2; clone size: .; D gene: .; J gene: TRBJ1-4; CDR3 protein: CASERGRTIEKLFF; CDR3 DNA: TGTGCCAGCGAGAGAGGAAGGACAATTGAAAAACTGTTTTTT
V gene: TRBV15; clone size: .; D gene: .; J gene: TRBJ2-7; CDR3 protein: CATSRDPVLVEQYF; CDR3 DNA: TGTGCCACCAGCAGAGATCCTGTGCTCGTCGAGCAGTACTTC
V gene: TRBV7-2; clone size: .; D gene: TRBD2; J gene: TRBJ2-3; CDR3 protein: CASSLTLAGVSDTQYF; CDR3 DNA: TGCGCCAGCAGCCTCACACTAGCGGGAGTTTCAGATACGCAGTATTTT
V gene: TRBV5-4; clone size: .; D gene: TRBD2; J gene: TRBJ2-7; CDR3 protein: CASRSGLDNEQYF; CDR3 DNA: TGTGCCAGCAGATCGGGACTAGACAACGAGCAGTACTTC
V gene: TRBV5-1; clone size: .; D gene: .; J gene: TRBJ1-4; CDR3 protein: CASSLAAGASEKLFF; CDR3 DNA: TGCGCCAGCAGCTTGGCGGCGGGGGCAAGTGAAAAACTGTTTTTT
V gene: TRBV19; clone size: .; D gene: .; J gene: TRBJ2-2; CDR3 protein: CARARGNGELFF; CDR3 DNA: TGTGCCAGGGCGCGGGGAAACGGGGAGCTGTTTTTT
V gene: TRBV19; clone size: .; D gene: .; J gene: TRBJ1-5; CDR3 protein: CASSIVASNQPQHF; CDR3 DNA: TGTGCCAGTAGTATAGTGGCGAGCAATCAGCCCCAGCATTTT
V gene: TRBV5-4; clone size: .; D gene: .; J gene: TRBJ1-6; CDR3 protein: CASSLDRPLVSYNSPLHF; CDR3 DNA: TGTGCCAGCAGCTTAGACCGGCCTCTTGTCTCCTATAATTCACCCCTCCACTTT
V gene: TRBV7-9; clone size: .; D gene: .; J gene: TRBJ2-2; CDR3 protein: CASSPRTFLTGELFF; CDR3 DNA: TGCGCCAGCAGCCCCCGGACCTTTCTCACCGGGGAGCTGTTTTTT
V gene: TRBV7-9; clone size: many; D gene: .; J gene: TRBJ1-5; CDR3 protein: CASSEGLGAQPQHF; CDR3 DNA: TGTGCCAGCAGCGAGGGACTTGGCGCTCAGCCCCAGCATTTT
V gene: TRBV12-3/TRBV12-4; clone size: once; D gene: TRBD1; J gene: TRBJ1-2; CDR3 protein: CASSQDRGPANYGYTF; CDR3 DNA: TGTGCCAGCAGTCAGGACAGGGGTCCAGCTAACTATGGCTACACCTTC
V gene: TRBV6-5; clone size: few; D gene: TRBD2; J gene: TRBJ2-5; CDR3 protein: CASSYSSLAEETQYF; CDR3 DNA: TGTGCCAGCAGTTACTCGTCACTAGCGGAAGAGACCCAGTACTTC
V gene: TRBV7-8; clone size: few; D gene: .; J gene: TRBJ2-7; CDR3 protein: CASSLVGDPTGEQYF; CDR3 DNA: TGTGCCAGCAGCTTAGTTGGGGACCCGACGGGCGAGCAGTACTTC
V gene: TRBV10-3; clone size: many; D gene: .; J gene: TRBJ1-6; CDR3 protein: CAISEVGGGNSPLHF; CDR3 DNA: TGTGCCATCAGTGAGGTAGGGGGTGGAAATTCACCCCTCCACTTT
V gene: TRBV5-1; clone size: .; D gene: TRBD1; J gene: TRBJ2-7; CDR3 protein: CASSLVNRGYEQYF; CDR3 DNA: TGCGCCAGCAGCTTAGTCAACAGGGGCTACGAGCAGTACTTC
V gene: TRBV7-2; clone size: .; D gene: TRBD1; J gene: TRBJ1-2; CDR3 protein: CASSEDGTGGSYTF; CDR3 DNA: TGCGCCAGCAGCGAAGACGGGACAGGAGGGAGCTACACCTTC
V gene: TRBV10-2; clone size: few; D gene: TRBD2; J gene: TRBJ2-7; CDR3 protein: CASSETSGSQYEQYF; CDR3 DNA: TGCGCCAGCAGTGAAACTAGCGGGAGTCAATACGAGCAGTACTTC
V gene: TRBV2; clone size: .; D gene: TRBD2; J gene: TRBJ2-5; CDR3 protein: CASSCLAGGLEQETQYF; CDR3 DNA: TGTGCCAGCAGTTGCCTGGCGGGAGGGTTAGAGCAAGAGACCCAGTACTTC
V gene: TRBV15; clone size: .; D gene: .; J gene: TRBJ1-1; CDR3 protein: CATSRDVGGYTEAFF; CDR3 DNA: TGTGCCACCAGCAGAGATGTGGGGGGATACACTGAAGCTTTCTTT
V gene: TRBV19; clone size: many; D gene: .; J gene: TRBJ1-5; CDR3 protein: CASMDRSNQPQHF; CDR3 DNA: TGTGCCAGTATGGACAGAAGCAATCAGCCCCAGCATTTT
V gene: TRBV7-2; clone size: few; D gene: .; J gene: TRBJ1-4; CDR3 protein: CASRQMINEKLFF; CDR3 DNA: TGTGCCAGCAGACAGATGATTAATGAAAAACTGTTTTTT
V gene: TRBV15; clone size: many; D gene: .; J gene: TRBJ1-5; CDR3 protein: CATSREASPGNQPQHF; CDR3 DNA: TGTGCCACCAGCAGAGAGGCCAGCCCGGGCAATCAGCCCCAGCATTTT
V gene: TRBV2; clone size: many; D gene: .; J gene: TRBJ1-5; CDR3 protein: CASSTWTDSNQPQHF; CDR3 DNA: TGTGCCAGCAGTACCTGGACAGATAGCAATCAGCCCCAGCATTTT
V gene: TRBV10-3; clone size: .; D gene: .; J gene: TRBJ2-7; CDR3 protein: CAISSLDVSRSYEQYF; CDR3 DNA: TGTGCCATCAGCAGCTTGGACGTTTCCCGCTCCTACGAGCAGTACTTC
V gene: TRBV6-1; clone size: many; D gene: .; J gene: TRBJ2-6; CDR3 protein: CASSSRSSGANVLTF; CDR3 DNA: TGTGCCAGCAGTTCAAGGAGCTCTGGGGCCAACGTCCTGACTTTC
V gene: TRBV13; clone size: .; D gene: .; J gene: TRBJ1-4; CDR3 protein: CASSFRAGSSPTNEKLFF; CDR3 DNA: TGTGCCAGCAGCTTTAGGGCAGGGAGTTCACCAACTAATGAAAAACTGTTTTTT
V gene: TRBV20-1; clone size: few; D gene: .; J gene: TRBJ2-5; CDR3 protein: CSARTMAGKETQYF; CDR3 DNA: TGCAGTGCTAGAACCATGGCGGGAAAAGAGACCCAGTACTTC